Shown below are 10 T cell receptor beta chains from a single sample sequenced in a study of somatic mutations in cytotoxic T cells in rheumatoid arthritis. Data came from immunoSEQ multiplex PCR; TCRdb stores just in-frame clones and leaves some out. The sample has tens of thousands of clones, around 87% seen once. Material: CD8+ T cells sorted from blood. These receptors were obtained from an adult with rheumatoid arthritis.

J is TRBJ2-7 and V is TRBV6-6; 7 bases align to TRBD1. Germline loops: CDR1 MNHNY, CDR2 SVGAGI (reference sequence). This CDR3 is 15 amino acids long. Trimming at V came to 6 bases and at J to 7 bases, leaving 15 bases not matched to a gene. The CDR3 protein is CASRRWDSGIEEQYF. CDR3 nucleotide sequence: TGTGCCAGCAGACGCTGGGACAGTGGGATTGAAGAGCAGTACTTC.

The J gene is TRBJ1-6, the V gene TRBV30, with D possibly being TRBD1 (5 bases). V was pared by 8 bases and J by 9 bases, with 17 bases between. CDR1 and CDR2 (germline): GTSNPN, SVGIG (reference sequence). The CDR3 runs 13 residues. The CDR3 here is CARPPGFISPLHF. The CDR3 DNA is TGTGCCCGCCCACCAGGGTTTATTTCACCCCTCCACTTT.

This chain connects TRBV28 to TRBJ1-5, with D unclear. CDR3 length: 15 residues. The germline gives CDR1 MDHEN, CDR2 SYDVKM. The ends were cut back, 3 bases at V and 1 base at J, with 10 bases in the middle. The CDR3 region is CASSFMGSSNQPQHF. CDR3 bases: TGTGCCAGCAGTTTCATGGGGTCGAGCAATCAGCCCCAGCATTTT.

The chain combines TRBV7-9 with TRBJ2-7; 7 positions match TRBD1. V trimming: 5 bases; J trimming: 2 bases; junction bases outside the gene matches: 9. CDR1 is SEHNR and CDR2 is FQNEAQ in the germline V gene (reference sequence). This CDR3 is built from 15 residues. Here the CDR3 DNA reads TGTGCCAGCAGCCCATGGACAGGACCGGCCTACGAGCAGTACTTC. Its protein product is CASSPWTGPAYEQYF.

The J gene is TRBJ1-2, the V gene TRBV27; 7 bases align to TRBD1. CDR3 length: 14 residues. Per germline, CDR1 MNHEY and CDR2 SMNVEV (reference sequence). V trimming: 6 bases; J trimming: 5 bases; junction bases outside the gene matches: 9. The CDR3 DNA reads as TGTGCCAGCAGACTCTCCGGGACAGCTTATGGCTACACCTTC. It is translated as CASRLSGTAYGYTF.

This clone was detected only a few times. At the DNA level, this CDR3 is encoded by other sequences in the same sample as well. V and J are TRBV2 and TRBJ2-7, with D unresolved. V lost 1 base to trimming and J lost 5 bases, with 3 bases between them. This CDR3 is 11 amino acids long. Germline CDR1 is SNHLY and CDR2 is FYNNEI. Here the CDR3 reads CASSEGNEQYF. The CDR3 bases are TGTGCCAGCAGTGAAGGGAACGAGCAGTACTTC. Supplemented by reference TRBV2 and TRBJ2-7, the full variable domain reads EPEVTQTPSHQVTQMGQEVILRCVPISNHLYFYWYRQILGQKVEFLVSFYNNEISEKSEIFDDQFSVERPDGSNFTLKIRSTKLEDSAMYFCASSEGNEQYFGPGTRLTVT.

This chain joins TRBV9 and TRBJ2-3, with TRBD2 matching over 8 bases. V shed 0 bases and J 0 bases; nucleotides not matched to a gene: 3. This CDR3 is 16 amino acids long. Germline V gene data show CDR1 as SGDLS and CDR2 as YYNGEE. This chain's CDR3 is CASSVESGGSTDTQYF. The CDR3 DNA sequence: TGTGCCAGCAGCGTAGAGAGCGGGGGTAGCACAGATACGCAGTATTTT.

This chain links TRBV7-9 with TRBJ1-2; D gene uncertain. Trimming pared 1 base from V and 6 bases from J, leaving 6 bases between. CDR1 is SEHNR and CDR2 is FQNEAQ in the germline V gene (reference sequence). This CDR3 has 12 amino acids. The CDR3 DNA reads TGTGCCAGCAGCTTAGGGATGGATGGCTACACCTTC. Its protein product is CASSLGMDGYTF.

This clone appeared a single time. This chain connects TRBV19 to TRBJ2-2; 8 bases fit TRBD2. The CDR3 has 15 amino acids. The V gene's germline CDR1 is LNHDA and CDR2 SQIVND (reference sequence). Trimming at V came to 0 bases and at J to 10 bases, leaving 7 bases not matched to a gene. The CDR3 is CASSIEPGLVPELFF. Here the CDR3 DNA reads TGTGCCAGTAGTATAGAGCCGGGACTAGTGCCGGAGCTGTTTTTT.

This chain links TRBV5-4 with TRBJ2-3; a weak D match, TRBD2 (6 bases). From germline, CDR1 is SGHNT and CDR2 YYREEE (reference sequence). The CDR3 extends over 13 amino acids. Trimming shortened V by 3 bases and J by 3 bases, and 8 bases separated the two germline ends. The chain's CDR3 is CASSWGVTDTQYF. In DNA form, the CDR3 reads TGTGCCAGCAGCTGGGGGGTAACAGATACGCAGTATTTT.